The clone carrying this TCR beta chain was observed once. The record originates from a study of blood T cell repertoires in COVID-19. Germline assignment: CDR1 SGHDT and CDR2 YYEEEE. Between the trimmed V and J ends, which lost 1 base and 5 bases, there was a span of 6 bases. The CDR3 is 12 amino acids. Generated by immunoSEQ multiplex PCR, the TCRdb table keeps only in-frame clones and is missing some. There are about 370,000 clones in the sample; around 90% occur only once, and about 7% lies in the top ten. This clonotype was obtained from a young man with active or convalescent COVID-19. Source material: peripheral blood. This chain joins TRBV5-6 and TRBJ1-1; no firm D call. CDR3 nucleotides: TGTGCCAGCAGCTTGTCCCGGACTGAAGCTTTCTTT. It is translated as CASSLSRTEAFF.